This TCR beta chain was found in a study of T cell changes during pregnancy in multiple sclerosis. Germline CDR1 and CDR2: SNHLY and FYNNEI. V shed 5 bases, J shed 1 base, and the junction held 6 bases outside the gene matches. The CDR3 has 16 amino acids. The repertoire was sequenced with immunoSEQ multiplex PCR; TCRdb's copy has only in-frame clones and lacks some. The sample yields just over 35,000 clones, more than 70% seen once. The gene calls are TRBV2 and TRBJ1-3; 9 nucleotides line up with TRBD1. The sequencing here drew on CD4+ T cells from peripheral blood mononuclear cells, taken after pregnancy. This receptor was identified in a female donor in good health, enrolled as a control in a pregnancy study. DNA of the CDR3: TGTGCCAGCAGTCTCGACAGGGGGAGTTCTGGAAACACCATATATTTT. This codes for CASSLDRGSSGNTIYF.